This T cell receptor beta chain was captured in a study of T cells after yellow fever vaccination. Study as a whole: Fractions of low cell number were prepared using SMART-Seq v4 Ultra Low Input. Study observations and caveats: Primary-vaccination clones mostly resurfaced post-booster (roughly 97% CD4, roughly 90% CD8). Abundant contaminating clonotypes from the bulk population could appear in FACS-sorted repertoires.

5'RACE template switching added a universal primer site and UMIs to TCR cDNA. TCRdb itself ran the 5' RACE reads through MiXCR, one entry per CDR3 protein. The sample shows about 160,000 distinct CDR3 sequences, 9.3% of them seen only once. This clonotype was counted a few times. The antigen is undetermined. V was pared by 8 bases and J by 0 bases, with 14 bases between. The CDR3 contains 15 residues. CDR1 and CDR2 (germline): SGHTA, FQGNSA. Sequencing was performed on CD8+ T cells sorted from PBMCs, taken 45 days after the yellow fever booster vaccination. This receptor was obtained from a young man who received the YFV17D yellow fever vaccine. The chain has TRBV7-2 and TRBJ2-1; possible D gene TRBD1, 6 bases. CDR3 in amino acids: CASLGRGFSYNEQFF. The CDR3 bases are TGTGCCAGCCTTGGCAGGGGCTTCTCCTACAATGAGCAGTTCTTC.